A single sample is the source of the 10 T cell receptor beta chains below, sequenced in a study of OX40 agonist ivuxolimab in advanced cancers. Data came from immunoSEQ multiplex PCR; TCRdb stores just in-frame clones and leaves some out. This sample has about 55,000 clones, with around 85% found just once. Specimen: CD4+ or CD8+ T cells sorted from blood, collected in a trial of the OX40 agonist ivuxolimab. The receptors here all came from an adult with an advanced solid tumor such as melanoma, head and neck, liver or kidney cancer.

The chain couples TRBV7-3 to TRBJ2-3; no firm D call. Germline V gene sequence: CDR1 SGHTA, CDR2 FQGTGA. The V gene lost 5 bases and the J gene lost 5 bases, with 17 bases spanning the gap. The CDR3 has 15 amino acids. The CDR3 coding sequence is TGTGCCAGCAGCCACCTAAGCTTCCAGAGAGATACGCAGTATTTT. It codes for CASSHLSFQRDTQYF. The variable domain in full, with the rest retrieved from reference TRBV7-3 and TRBJ2-3, is GAGVSQTPSNKVTEKGKYVELRCDPISGHTALYWYRQSLGQGPEFLIYFQGTGAADDSGLPNDRFFAVRPEGSVSTLKIQRTERGDSAVYLCASSHLSFQRDTQYFGPGTRLTVL.

This clone was counted a single time. The chain carries TRBV4-1 and TRBJ1-1; TRBD1 matches 10 bases. V lost 1 base, J lost 5 bases, and 4 bases stayed unmatched. The CDR3 spans 15 residues. Germline V gene sequence: CDR1 MGHRA, CDR2 YSYEKL. CDR3 sequence reads: CASSQGTGGLTEAFF. Written as DNA, the CDR3 is TGCGCCAGCAGCCAAGGGACAGGGGGTTTGACTGAAGCTTTCTTT.

The rearrangement uses TRBV29-1 and TRBJ1-1, with D perhaps matching TRBD1 (5 bases). The length of the CDR3 is 12 residues. Looked up from germline, CDR1 is SQVTM and CDR2 is ANQGSEA. Trimming stripped 4 bases from V and 8 bases from J, with 14 bases between. Here the CDR3 reads CSVAGGGTEAFF. CDR3 bases: TGCAGCGTTGCCGGGGGAGGCACCGAAGCTTTCTTT.

This sequence joins TRBV11-3 and TRBJ2-1; a weak D match, TRBD2 (5 bases). V was cut by 2 bases and J by 4 bases, with 12 bases left in between. Looked up from germline, CDR1 is SGHNT and CDR2 is YENEEA. The CDR3 is made up of 15 amino acids. This CDR3 is CASSLSGREYNEQFF. Here the CDR3 DNA reads TGTGCCAGCAGCTTATCTGGACGGGAATACAATGAGCAGTTCTTC. The full variable domain, with the rest looked up from reference TRBV11-3 and TRBJ2-1, is EAGVVQSPRYKIIEKKQPVAFWCNPISGHNTLYWYLQNLGQGPELLIRYENEEAVDDSQLPKDRFSAERLKGVDSTLKIQPAELGDSAVYLCASSLSGREYNEQFFGPGTRLTVL.

The chain combines TRBV6-5 with TRBJ2-7; 11 bases align to TRBD2. The CDR3 runs to 14 residues. The V and J ends lost 0 bases and 7 bases, in that order; junction bases with no gene match: 2. CDR1 MNHEY and CDR2 SVGAGI come from the germline V gene. The CDR3 loop reads CASSYSLAGGEQYF. The CDR3 nucleotides are TGTGCCAGCAGTTACTCCCTAGCGGGGGGTGAGCAGTACTTC.

This clone was seen a handful of times. DNA for the CDR3: TGCGCCAGCAGCCAAGTTGGAACAGCCCGCGAGCAGTACTTC. This translates into CASSQVGTAREQYF. The chain uses TRBV4-1 and TRBJ2-7; D is unresolved. CDR1 is MGHRA, CDR2 YSYEKL, per germline. V lost 1 base to trimming and J lost 6 bases, with 13 bases between them. CDR3 length: 14 residues.

This chain links TRBV28 with TRBJ1-4; tentatively, D is TRBD1 (5 bases). The CDR3 sequence is 14 residues long. Germline V lookup: CDR1 MDHEN, CDR2 SYDVKM. V lost 6 bases, J lost 8 bases, and 16 bases lay in between. DNA for the CDR3: TGTGCCAGCAGAGAAATCGACAGCTGGGAAAAACTGTTTTTT. Amino acid sequence: CASREIDSWEKLFF.

The rearrangement joins TRBV5-1 to TRBJ2-2; no reliable D call. Germline V CDR1 and CDR2: SGHRS, YFSETQ. CDR3 length: 15 amino acids. V lost 0 bases, J lost 4 bases, and 10 bases lay in between. CDR3 DNA: TGCGCCAGCAGCTTGGAACCGGATAGCACCGGGGAGCTGTTTTTT. The encoded protein is CASSLEPDSTGELFF.

The sample holds a few counts of this clone. The chain combines TRBV4-2 with TRBJ2-2; 8 bases map to TRBD1. The J segment lost 7 bases and the V segment lost 2 bases, leaving 0 bases of the junction unmatched. CDR3 length equals 13 residues. Germline V gene lookup returns CDR1 LGHNA and CDR2 YNFKEQ. The CDR3: CASSQTGGGELFF. The CDR3 region has the DNA TGTGCCAGCAGCCAAACAGGGGGCGGGGAGCTGTTTTTT.

This clone was counted a single time. The chain couples TRBV6-5 to TRBJ1-4; D is uncertain. Trimming took off 2 bases at V and 7 bases at J, with 11 bases between the two ends. The germline V gene has CDR1 MNHEY and CDR2 SVGAGI. This CDR3 region has 14 residues. DNA of the CDR3: TGTGCCAGCAGTTACATAACCCCAAGTGAAAAACTGTTTTTT. It yields the protein CASSYITPSEKLFF.